These 15 T cell receptor beta chains originate from one sample sequenced in a study of T cells in Graves' hyperthyroidism and ophthalmopathy. Amplification targeted TCR beta CDR3 regions from RNA transcripts. TCR CDR3 regions were first amplified by RT-PCR with HTBI primers. TCRdb redid the calling of the multiplex PCR reads with MiXCR, one entry per CDR3 protein. Of hundreds of thousands of distinct CDR3 sequences detected, approximately 25% appear once; the ten largest clones hold over 9%. Sequencing was performed on blood. Every receptor here comes from a woman aged 25 to 39 with Graves' ophthalmopathy.

This clonotype was seen at least ten times. The chain is built from TRBV7-9 and TRBJ1-1, with D unclear. Germline-derived CDR1 and CDR2 are SEHNR and FQNEAQ (reference sequence). This CDR3 is 13 amino acids long. V dropped 0 bases and J dropped 8 bases, with 10 bases sitting between them. Written as DNA, the CDR3 is TGTGCCAGCAGCTTAGCGTCAGGTCTCGAAGCTTTCTTT. Encoded protein: CASSLASGLEAFF.

This clonotype showed up many times. The chain recombines TRBV4-1 with TRBJ2-7; tentatively, D is TRBD2 (7 bases). The length of the CDR3 is 15 residues. The germline gives CDR1 MGHRA, CDR2 YSYEKL. The V gene lost 7 bases and the J gene lost 3 bases, with 19 bases spanning the gap. This CDR3 reads CASTPGEGGGYEQYF. As DNA, the CDR3 is TGCGCCAGCACCCCTGGGGAGGGAGGGGGCTACGAGCAGTACTTC.

The table lists this clonotype with many counts. This chain uses TRBV6-1 with TRBJ1-1; D unclear. Trimming shortened V by 6 bases and J by 6 bases, and 8 bases separated the two germline ends. The CDR3 spans 11 residues. Per germline, CDR1 MNHNS and CDR2 SASEGT. For the CDR3, the DNA is TGTGCCAGCAGCCATCACCCTGAAGCTTTCTTT. The encoded protein is CASSHHPEAFF.

This clonotype has a count of ten or more. V and J are TRBV15 and TRBJ1-5; D is unresolved. CDR1 is LNHNV and CDR2 is YYDKDF in the germline V gene (reference sequence). Deletions cut 5 bases from V and 3 bases from J, with 17 bases between. The CDR3 spans 16 residues. The CDR3 region has the DNA TGTGCCACCAGCCCCCCCCCCGGACGCATCAATCAGCCCCAGCATTTT. Amino acid sequence: CATSPPPGRINQPQHF.

The J gene is TRBJ2-5, the V gene TRBV12-3 or TRBV12-4; TRBD2 matches at 10 bases. The J segment lost 4 bases and the V segment lost 2 bases, leaving 7 bases of the junction unmatched. This CDR3 region has 16 residues. For the CDR3, the DNA is TGTGCCAGCAGTTTACTAGCGGGGGTGGGGAGAGAGACCCAGTACTTC. This sequence encodes CASSLLAGVGRETQYF.

The chain is built from TRBV27 and TRBJ1-2; no clear D gene. Trimming shortened V by 2 bases and J by 7 bases, and 14 bases separated the two germline ends. From germline, CDR1 is MNHEY and CDR2 SMNVEV (reference sequence). The CDR3 has 14 amino acids. The CDR3 DNA follows: TGTGCCAGCAGTTTACCAGGCGGGGTTGGTGGCTACACCTTC. Translated: CASSLPGGVGGYTF.

This clonotype was observed at least ten times. The chain links TRBV5-1 to TRBJ1-2; no firm D call. V was trimmed by 0 bases and J by 6 bases, leaving 15 bases between them. The germline V gene encodes CDR1 SGHRS and CDR2 YFSETQ. This CDR3 contains 15 residues. DNA for the CDR3: TGCGCCAGCAGCTTGGAGGAGGGAAGGGTGCATGGCTACACCTTC. Amino acids: CASSLEEGRVHGYTF.

This clonotype was seen a few times. V usage is TRBV2 and J usage is TRBJ2-2; no definite D call. Deletions cut 3 bases from V and 7 bases from J, with 6 bases between. The CDR3 spans 12 residues. Germline assignment: CDR1 SNHLY and CDR2 FYNNEI. The CDR3 spells CASSDSDGELFF. CDR3 in DNA: TGTGCCAGCAGTGACTCAGACGGGGAGCTGTTTTTT.

This clonotype was seen a few times. The chain has TRBV11-1 and TRBJ1-3; no definite D call. This CDR3 is 16 amino acids long. Germline V CDR1 and CDR2: SGHAT, FQDESV (reference sequence). Trimming left V 2 bases short and J 1 base short, with 12 bases between. The CDR3 coding sequence is TGTGCCAGCAGCTTACTTGGACGGAATTCTGGAAACACCATATATTTT. Protein: CASSLLGRNSGNTIYF.

This clonotype was picked up many times. This rearrangement joins TRBV20-1 to TRBJ1-5; 8 bases are shared with TRBD1. J gave up 2 bases and V 5 bases, and 8 bases lay outside the gene matches. Germline V CDR1 and CDR2: DFQATT, SNEGSKA (reference sequence). The CDR3 loop spans 15 amino acids. CDR3 in DNA: TGCAGTGCTTGGAGACAGGGGACTGGCAATCAGCCCCAGCATTTT. Its translation is CSAWRQGTGNQPQHF.

This clonotype came up many times. The chain carries TRBV20-1 and TRBJ1-2, with 7 nucleotides matching TRBD1. Losses at the gene ends were 2 bases for V and 4 bases for J; bases not matched to a gene: 4. This CDR3 has 13 residues. In germline, CDR1 is DFQATT, CDR2 SNEGSKA (reference sequence). Here the CDR3 DNA reads TGCAGTGCTAGATCGCCAGGGGGCTATGGCTACACCTTC. This sequence encodes CSARSPGGYGYTF.

This chain joins TRBV28 and TRBJ1-1; D is possibly TRBD1 (6 bases). V dropped 4 bases and J dropped 5 bases, with 14 bases sitting between them. The germline V gene has CDR1 MDHEN and CDR2 SYDVKM. This CDR3 contains 14 residues. CDR3 nucleotide sequence: TGTGCCAGCAGTTCACAGGGAATTGTGACTGAAGCTTTCTTT. It specifies CASSSQGIVTEAFF.

In this sample, this clonotype turned up a few times. The chain has TRBV4-1 and TRBJ2-7; TRBD2 aligns across 11 bases. CDR1 and CDR2 (germline): MGHRA, YSYEKL. The J segment lost 0 bases and the V segment lost 2 bases, leaving 6 bases of the junction unmatched. The CDR3 runs 17 residues. The CDR3 bases are TGCGCCAGCAGCCAAACCAGACTAGCGGGGAACTCCTACGAGCAGTACTTC. As protein: CASSQTRLAGNSYEQYF.

The chain recombines TRBV6-2 or TRBV6-3 with TRBJ2-5; TRBD2 matches at 8 bases. The germline V gene has CDR1 MNHEY and CDR2 SVGEGT. The CDR3 totals 15 residues. Losses at the gene ends were 6 bases for V and 4 bases for J; bases not matched to a gene: 10. In nucleotides, the CDR3 is TGTGCCAGCAGCGAACGCGGGGGGCTTCCAGAGACCCAGTACTTC. Protein product: CASSERGGLPETQYF.

This chain links TRBV6-1 with TRBJ1-5, with a tentative D call TRBD1 (5 bases). The V gene's germline CDR1 is MNHNS and CDR2 SASEGT. This CDR3 comprises 14 residues. V lost 3 bases to trimming and J lost 7 bases, with 13 bases between them. CDR3 sequence: CASSDIREWQPQHF. CDR3 DNA sequence: TGTGCCAGCAGTGATATCAGGGAGTGGCAGCCCCAGCATTTT.